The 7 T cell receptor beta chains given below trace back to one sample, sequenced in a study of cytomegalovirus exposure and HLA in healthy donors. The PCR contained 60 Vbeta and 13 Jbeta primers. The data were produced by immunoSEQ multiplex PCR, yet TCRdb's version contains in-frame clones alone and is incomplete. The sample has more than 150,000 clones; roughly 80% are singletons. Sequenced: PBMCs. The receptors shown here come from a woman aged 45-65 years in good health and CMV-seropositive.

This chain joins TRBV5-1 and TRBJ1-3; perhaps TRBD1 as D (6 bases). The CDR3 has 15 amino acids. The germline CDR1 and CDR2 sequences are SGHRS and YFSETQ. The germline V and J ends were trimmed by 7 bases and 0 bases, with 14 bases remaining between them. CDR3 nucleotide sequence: TGCGCCAGCGGTCAGGACAGTTCCTCTGGAAACACCATATATTTT. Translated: CASGQDSSSGNTIYF.

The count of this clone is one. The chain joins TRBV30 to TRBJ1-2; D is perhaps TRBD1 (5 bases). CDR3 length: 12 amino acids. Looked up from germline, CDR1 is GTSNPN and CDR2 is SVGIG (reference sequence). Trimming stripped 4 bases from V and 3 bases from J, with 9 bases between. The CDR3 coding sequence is TGTGCCTGGAACTTCAGGGACTATGGCTACACCTTC. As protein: CAWNFRDYGYTF. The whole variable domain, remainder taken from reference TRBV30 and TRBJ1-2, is SQTIHQWPATLVQPVGSPLSLECTVEGTSNPNLYWYRQAAGRGLQLLFYSVGIGQISSEVPQNLSASRPQDRQFILSSKKLLLSDSGFYLCAWNFRDYGYTFGSGTRLTVV.

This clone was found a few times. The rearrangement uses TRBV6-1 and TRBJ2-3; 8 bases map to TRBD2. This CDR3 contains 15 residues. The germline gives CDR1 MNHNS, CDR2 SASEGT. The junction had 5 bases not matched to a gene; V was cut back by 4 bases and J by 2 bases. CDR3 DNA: TGTGCCAGCAGTGTCGGGGGGGCTCACACAGATACGCAGTATTTT. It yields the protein CASSVGGAHTDTQYF.

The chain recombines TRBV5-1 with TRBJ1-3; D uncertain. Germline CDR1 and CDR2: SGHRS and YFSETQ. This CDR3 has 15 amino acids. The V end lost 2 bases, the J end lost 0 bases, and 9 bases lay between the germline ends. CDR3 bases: TGCGCCAGCAGCTTAACAGCCGACTCTGGAAACACCATATATTTT. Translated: CASSLTADSGNTIYF.

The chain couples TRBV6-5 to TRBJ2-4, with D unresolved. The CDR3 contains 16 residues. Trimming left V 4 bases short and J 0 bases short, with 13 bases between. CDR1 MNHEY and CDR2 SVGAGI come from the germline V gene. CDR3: CASSSAGQLAKNIQYF. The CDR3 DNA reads TGTGCCAGCAGTTCGGCAGGTCAACTAGCCAAAAACATTCAGTACTTC.

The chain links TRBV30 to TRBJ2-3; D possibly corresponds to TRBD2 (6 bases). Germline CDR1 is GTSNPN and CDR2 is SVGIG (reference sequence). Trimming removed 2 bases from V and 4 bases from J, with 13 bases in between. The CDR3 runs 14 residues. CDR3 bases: TGTGCCTGGAGTCTAGGCGGGAAGGCAGATACGCAGTATTTT. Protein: CAWSLGGKADTQYF.

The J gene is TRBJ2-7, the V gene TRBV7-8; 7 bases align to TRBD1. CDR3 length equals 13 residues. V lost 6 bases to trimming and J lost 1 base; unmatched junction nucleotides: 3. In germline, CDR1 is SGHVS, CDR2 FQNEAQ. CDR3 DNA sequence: TGTGCCAGCAGATCCAGGGGGTCCTACGAGCAGTACTTC. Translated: CASRSRGSYEQYF.